The TCR beta chain under discussion was sequenced for a study of immunodeficiency (dated by TCRdb to about 2019). About the study as a whole: To search for oligoclonality and VDJ recombination defects, the researchers carried out a repertoire analysis. Points the paper makes about the study in general: Entropy comparisons showed n=3 (open circles) for patients versus healthy controls; a thymic development effect was only suggested as possible. Restricted TRB V-J pairing and lower productive entropy were observed in patient CD8+ T cells compared with control CD8+ T cells. Severe oligoclonality, as judged by top-100 and total clonotype frequencies, was observed in patient CD8+ T cells but not in patient CD4+ T cells.

Genomic DNA was isolated using the QIAamp DNA Blood Mini Kit and then sent out for immunoSEQ repertoire analysis. CDR3 regions were amplified by multiplex PCR from a standard quantity of genomic DNA template. The PCR products underwent sequencing on an Illumina platform. As for the original processing: Sequences were mapped to a reference, using V, D and J gene definitions from IMGT. To eliminate PCR and sequencing errors, a nearest-neighbor clustering algorithm combined closely related sequences. V, D and J usage was examined in productive unique and total sequences using ImmunoSEQ Analyzer tools along with R version 3.6.1. The table comes from immuneACCESS by way of TCRdb, which keeps in-frame sequences with V and J called. Part of the clones is missing from these tables; in studies checked, under half for an unresolved V gene and the rest for unknown reasons. V, J and clone size were drawn from that table, and D and trimming were deduced from the DNA. In all, the sample holds some 1,100 clones, and 85% to 95% of those were seen once. Clones ranked in the top ten supply less than 1.5% of the sample.

With regard to this clone: This clone's antigen is unknown. No qualities accompany the bases; no much larger clone lies one base away.

The CDR3 contains 17 residues, cysteine and phenylalanine counted. The DNA shown is the 51-base CDR3, in frame from base 1. Looking up the germline V gene yields CDR1 MRHNA and CDR2 SNTAGT. Here V drops 8 bases and J drops 5 bases, and the junction holds 11 bases not matched to any gene. Before TCR sequencing, CD3+CD8+ T cells were sorted from fresh PBMCs. The sequencing sample was made of CD8+ T cells from blood. This TCR derives from a female donor. The chain couples TRBV6-4 to TRBJ2-5, with 16 bases in between that match TRBD2. The CDR3 loop reads CASSEGTSGGARETQYF. The bases read TGTGCCAGCTCTGAAGGGACTAGCGGGGGGGCCCGGGAGACCCAGTACTTC.